The entry below describes one TCR beta chain. Its target is unknown. Since a far larger clone is one base different, this is likely a read error. Per germline, CDR1 SNHLY and CDR2 FYNNEI. The CDR3 has 15 amino acids. Trimming stripped 8 bases from V and 2 bases from J, with 13 bases between. This was a deep-level run. In the authors' methods: From ImmunoSEQ came sequences covering only the junction and carrying no quality scores, so filtering differed. This table comes from immunoSEQ multiplex PCR, and its TCRdb copy is limited to in-frame clones, with some not included. V, J and clone size reflect that table, while D and trimming were determined from the DNA. The table records about 460,000 clones, 60% to 80% of them present only once. This record belongs to a study of shared clonotypes between healthy human individuals. Findings of the study overall: Represented diversity (both genetic and exposure-history) was limited by the small number of donors. Among donors, sharing of clonotypes was expected to be affected by sequencing depth.

The specimen sequenced was PBMCs. The TCR was taken from a woman between 35 and 50 years old in good health. Some clones in this sample may be carry-over from other donors' samples. The gene calls are TRBV2 and TRBJ2-6; either TRBD1 or TRBD2 may fit D (5 bases each). The CDR3 bases are TGTGCCAGCGGCCGGGACGGGGCTGGGGCCAACGTCCTGACTTTC. This encodes CASGRDGAGANVLTF.